Below, 17 T cell receptor beta chains from the same sample are listed, as sequenced in a study of T-cell reconstitution after alpha-beta-depleted transplantation in children (dated by TCRdb to 2016 to 2018). The library was generated by PCR. Sequenced using an Illumina HiSeq 2500. Molecular barcoding was employed in the preparation of TCR libraries, with unique molecular identifiers being used to normalize TCRbeta repertoire quantification. Clones were called with MiXCR by TCRdb after fastp trimmed the public reads at Q25, and only in-frame beta chains were retained. Every CDR3 protein is listed once, alongside the most common genes and DNA of its rows. Present in this sample are a few hundred thousand distinct CDR3 sequences, roughly 30% of which were seen just once. The top ten hold under 45% of the sample. The treatment or condition label corresponds to: allogeneic hematopoietic cell transplantation with graft depleted of TCRalphabeta T cells and CD19 B cells.

This specimen was PBMCs, taken before TCRalphabeta/CD19-depleted stem cell transplant. Receptor source: a boy less than two years old with Wiskott-Aldrich syndrome, due to receive a stem cell transplant.

There are a few counts of this clonotype. The rearrangement joins TRBV27 to TRBJ2-1; perhaps TRBD1 as D (6 bases). This CDR3 contains 15 residues. Trimming left V 0 bases short and J 2 bases short, with 8 bases between. Germline V lookup: CDR1 MNHEY, CDR2 SMNVEV (reference sequence). CDR3 in amino acids: CASSLSRDTYNEQFF. Here the CDR3 DNA reads TGTGCCAGCAGTTTATCTAGGGACACCTACAATGAGCAGTTCTTC.

This clonotype has only a few counts. The genes are TRBV12-3 or TRBV12-4 and TRBJ1-2; D might be TRBD1 (6 bases). The length of the CDR3 is 12 residues. Trimming pared 6 bases from V and 3 bases from J, leaving 8 bases between. The CDR3 coding sequence is TGTGCCAGCAGCGAGGGGGACTATGGCTACACCTTC. It specifies CASSEGDYGYTF.

This chain joins TRBV5-5 and TRBJ2-5, with D possibly matching TRBD2 (5 bases). The CDR3 runs to 17 residues. Germline V CDR1 and CDR2: SGHKS, YYEKEE (reference sequence). Trimming took off 0 bases at V and 4 bases at J, with 19 bases between the two ends. In DNA, the CDR3 is TGTGCCAGCAGCTTGGGGGTTACTAGAGGGTATGGAGAGACCCAGTACTTC. This translates into CASSLGVTRGYGETQYF.

This clonotype was observed a handful of times. The genes are TRBV5-1 and TRBJ2-7; TRBD2 matches 9 bases. The germline V gene has CDR1 SGHRS and CDR2 YFSETQ. V gave up 3 bases and J gave up 3 bases; unmatched junction bases: 7. The CDR3 consists of 15 residues. The chain's CDR3 is CASSSGGGRVYEQYF. CDR3 in DNA: TGCGCCAGCAGCTCCGGGGGCGGGAGGGTCTACGAGCAGTACTTC.

The V and J genes are TRBV5-1 and TRBJ2-4; 7 bases align to TRBD1. V trimming: 3 bases; J trimming: 2 bases; junction bases outside the gene matches: 2. Germline V gives CDR1 SGHRS, CDR2 YFSETQ. CDR3 length: 14 residues. Here the CDR3 DNA reads TGCGCCAGCAGCTGGGGACAGACCAAAAACATTCAGTACTTC. Amino acids: CASSWGQTKNIQYF. Using reference TRBV5-1 and TRBJ2-4 for the parts outside the CDR3, the full variable domain is KAGVTQTPRYLIKTRGQQVTLSCSPISGHRSVSWYQQTPGQGLQFLFEYFSETQRNKGNFPGRFSGRQFSNSRSEMNVSTLELGDSALYLCASSWGQTKNIQYFGAGTRLSVL.

This chain links TRBV5-6 with TRBJ1-2; the D gene is possibly TRBD1 (5 bases). Germline CDR1 reads SGHDT; CDR2 reads YYEEEE. This CDR3 spans 13 amino acids. Between the trimmed V and J ends, which lost 1 base and 5 bases, there was a span of 9 bases. The CDR3 DNA reads TGTGCCAGCAGCTTGATGGGACGATATGGCTACACCTTC. It yields the protein CASSLMGRYGYTF.

In its sample, this clonotype was seen a few times. The CDR3 sequence: CASSWLAGVTDTQYF. The DNA for the CDR3 is TGCGCCAGCAGCTGGCTAGCGGGAGTTACAGATACGCAGTATTTT. J is TRBJ2-3 and V is TRBV5-1, with 10 positions matching TRBD2. Germline assignment: CDR1 SGHRS and CDR2 YFSETQ. CDR3 length: 15 residues. Trimming cost V 3 bases and J 3 bases; bases outside gene matches: 4.

This clonotype turned up a few times. The rearrangement uses TRBV6-5 and TRBJ1-1; D not certain. Deletions cut 0 bases from V and 6 bases from J, with 14 bases between. The CDR3 is 15 residues long. CDR1 is MNHEY and CDR2 is SVGAGI in the germline V gene. Here the CDR3 reads CASSYSAGFVAEAFF. CDR3 nucleotide sequence: TGTGCCAGCAGTTACTCAGCTGGGTTCGTCGCTGAAGCTTTCTTT.

This clonotype was seen a few times. The gene calls are TRBV7-3 and TRBJ2-3; D gene ambiguous. The V end was cut by 1 base, the J end by 4 bases, with 6 bases between. There are 13 residues in the CDR3. Germline V gene lookup returns CDR1 SGHTA and CDR2 FQGTGA. CDR3 residues: CASSLRASDTQYF. The CDR3 DNA reads TGTGCCAGCAGCTTAAGAGCGTCAGATACGCAGTATTTT.

The chain joins TRBV6-1 to TRBJ1-4; possibly TRBD1 for D (5 bases). CDR1 is MNHNS and CDR2 is SASEGT in the germline V gene. There are 16 residues in the CDR3. The V gene lost 2 bases and the J gene lost 3 bases, with 13 bases spanning the gap. The CDR3: CASSESGGWANEKLFF. CDR3 sequence (DNA): TGTGCCAGCAGTGAATCTGGGGGTTGGGCTAATGAAAAACTGTTTTTT.

The gene calls are TRBV2 and TRBJ2-3; D ambiguous. Germline V gene lookup returns CDR1 SNHLY and CDR2 FYNNEI. V lost 2 bases and J 4 bases, leaving 13 bases between the germline ends. The CDR3 loop spans 15 amino acids. The CDR3 DNA sequence: TGTGCCAGCAGTGAATCGGGCGTGAGGTCAGATACGCAGTATTTT. Translation: CASSESGVRSDTQYF. Filled out from reference TRBV2 and TRBJ2-3, the complete variable domain reads EPEVTQTPSHQVTQMGQEVILRCVPISNHLYFYWYRQILGQKVEFLVSFYNNEISEKSEIFDDQFSVERPDGSNFTLKIRSTKLEDSAMYFCASSESGVRSDTQYFGPGTRLTVL.

Comments on this clonotype: This may be a read error, as it is one base from a much larger clone. CDR3 bases: TGTGCCAGTAGACCGCGACGGGGCTTCGATGAGCAGTTCTTC. Translation gives CASRPRRGFDEQFF. The chain uses TRBV19 and TRBJ2-1, with D perhaps being TRBD1 or TRBD2 (5 bases each). Germline V gene sequence: CDR1 LNHDA, CDR2 SQIVND (reference sequence). Trimming cost V 6 bases and J 8 bases, with 17 bases left between them. The CDR3 totals 14 residues.

This clonotype has a count of ten or more. This chain links TRBV12-3 or TRBV12-4 with TRBJ2-7, with no clear D. This CDR3 is built from 14 residues. V was clipped by 7 bases and J by 0 bases, with 13 bases between them. The CDR3 sequence is CASKPQARSYEQYF. CDR3 in DNA: TGTGCCAGCAAGCCTCAGGCCCGCTCCTACGAGCAGTACTTC.

CDR3 amino acids: CASSLRPGVNTEAFF. Here the CDR3 DNA reads TGTGCCAGCAGTTTACGTCCAGGAGTGAACACTGAAGCTTTCTTT. The V gene is TRBV27, the J gene TRBJ1-1; no definite D call. Germline V gene lookup returns CDR1 MNHEY and CDR2 SMNVEV (reference sequence). The CDR3 has 15 amino acids. With 2 bases removed from V and 0 bases from J, the gap between germline ends came to 10 bases.

This clonotype was counted only a few times. V is TRBV9 and J is TRBJ2-1, with TRBD2 matching over 13 bases. J was trimmed by 3 bases and V by 4 bases; bases with no gene match: 7. The length of the CDR3 is 17 residues. CDR1 is SGDLS and CDR2 is YYNGEE in the germline V gene. CDR3 bases: TGTGCCAGCAGCACAGGGACTAGCGGGACTTTCTACAATGAGCAGTTCTTC. It codes for CASSTGTSGTFYNEQFF.

J is TRBJ2-1 and V is TRBV5-1; possible D gene TRBD2, 6 bases. Germline V CDR1 and CDR2: SGHRS, YFSETQ. The CDR3 is made up of 16 amino acids. V dropped 1 base and J dropped 5 bases, with 16 bases sitting between them. DNA for the CDR3: TGCGCCAGCAGCTTGCCCACTATGGCGGGGAACAATGAGCAGTTCTTC. Translating gives CASSLPTMAGNNEQFF.

CDR3 sequence: CASTTLRRNEQFF. CDR3 in DNA: TGTGCCAGCACCACCCTGAGGAGGAATGAGCAGTTCTTC. The chain has TRBV5-5 and TRBJ2-1; a weak D match, TRBD2 (5 bases). V lost 6 bases, J lost 7 bases, and 14 bases lay in between. The CDR3 extends over 13 amino acids. In germline, CDR1 is SGHKS, CDR2 YYEKEE (reference sequence).